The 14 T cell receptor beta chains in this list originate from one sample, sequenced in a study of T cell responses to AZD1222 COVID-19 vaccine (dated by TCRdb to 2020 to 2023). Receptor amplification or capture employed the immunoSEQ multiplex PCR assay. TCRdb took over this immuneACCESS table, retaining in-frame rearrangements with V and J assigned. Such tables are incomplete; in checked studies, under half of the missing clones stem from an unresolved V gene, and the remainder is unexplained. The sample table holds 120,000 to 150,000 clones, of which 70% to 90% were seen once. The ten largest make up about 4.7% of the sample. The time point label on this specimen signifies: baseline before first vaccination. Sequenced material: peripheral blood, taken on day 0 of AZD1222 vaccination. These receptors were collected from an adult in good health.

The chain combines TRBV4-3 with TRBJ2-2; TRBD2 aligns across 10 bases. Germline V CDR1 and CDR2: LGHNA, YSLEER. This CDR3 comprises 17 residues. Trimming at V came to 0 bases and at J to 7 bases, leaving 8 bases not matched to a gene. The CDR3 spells CASSQEPAGGPSGELFF. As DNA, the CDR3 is TGCGCCAGCAGCCAAGAACCAGCGGGAGGGCCTAGCGGGGAGCTGTTTTTT.

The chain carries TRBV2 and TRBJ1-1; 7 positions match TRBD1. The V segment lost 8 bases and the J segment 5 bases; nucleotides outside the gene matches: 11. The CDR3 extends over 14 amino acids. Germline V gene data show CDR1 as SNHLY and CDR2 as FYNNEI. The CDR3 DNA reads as TGTGCCAGCGTAACGGACAGGATGATTACTGAAGCTTTCTTT. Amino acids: CASVTDRMITEAFF.

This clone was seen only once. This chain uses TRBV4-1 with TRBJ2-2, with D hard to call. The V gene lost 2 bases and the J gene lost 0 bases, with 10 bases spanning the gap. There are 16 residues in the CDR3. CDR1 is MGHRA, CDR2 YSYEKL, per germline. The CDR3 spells CASSQRPSANTGELFF. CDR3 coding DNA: TGCGCCAGCAGCCAACGGCCCAGCGCGAACACCGGGGAGCTGTTTTTT.

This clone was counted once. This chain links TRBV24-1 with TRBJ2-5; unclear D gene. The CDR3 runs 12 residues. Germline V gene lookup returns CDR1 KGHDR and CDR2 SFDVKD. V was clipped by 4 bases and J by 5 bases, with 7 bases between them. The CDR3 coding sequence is TGTGCCACCAGTGACCCCGGCGAGACCCAGTACTTC. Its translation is CATSDPGETQYF.

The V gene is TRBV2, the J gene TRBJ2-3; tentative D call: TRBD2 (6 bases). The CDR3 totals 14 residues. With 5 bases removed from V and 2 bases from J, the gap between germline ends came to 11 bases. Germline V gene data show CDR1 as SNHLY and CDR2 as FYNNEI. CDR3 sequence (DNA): TGTGCCAGCAGTCCCGGGACTCACACAGATACGCAGTATTTT. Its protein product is CASSPGTHTDTQYF.

In DNA, the CDR3 is TGTGCCAGCAGCGATAACAGGGGATTGGAAAAACTGTTTTTT. This sequence encodes CASSDNRGLEKLFF. The J gene is TRBJ1-4, the V gene TRBV7-9; 7 positions match TRBD1. The CDR3 is 14 amino acids. The junction had 8 bases not matched to a gene; V was cut back by 5 bases and J by 8 bases. Germline V gene lookup returns CDR1 SEHNR and CDR2 FQNEAQ (reference sequence).

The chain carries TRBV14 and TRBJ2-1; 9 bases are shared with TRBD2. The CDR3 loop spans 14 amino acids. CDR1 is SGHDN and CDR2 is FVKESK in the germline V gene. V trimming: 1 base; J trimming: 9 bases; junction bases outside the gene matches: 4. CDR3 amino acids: CASSQGLAGSEQFF. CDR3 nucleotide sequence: TGTGCCAGCAGCCAAGGGCTAGCGGGATCTGAGCAGTTCTTC.

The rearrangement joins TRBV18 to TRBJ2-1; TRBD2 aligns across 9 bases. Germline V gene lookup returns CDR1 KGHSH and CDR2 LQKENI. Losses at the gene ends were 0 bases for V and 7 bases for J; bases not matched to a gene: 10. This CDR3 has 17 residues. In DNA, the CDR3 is TGTGCCAGCTCACCACCCTCCCTGGCGGGAGGGATAAATGAGCAGTTCTTC. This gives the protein CASSPPSLAGGINEQFF.

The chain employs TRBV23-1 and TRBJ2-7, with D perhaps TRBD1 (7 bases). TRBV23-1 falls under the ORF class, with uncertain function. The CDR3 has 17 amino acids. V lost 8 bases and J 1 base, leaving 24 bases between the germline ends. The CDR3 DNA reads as TGCGCCAGCCTCCAGGAGGGGGCACATGGCATATCCTACGAGCAGTACTTC. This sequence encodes CASLQEGAHGISYEQYF.

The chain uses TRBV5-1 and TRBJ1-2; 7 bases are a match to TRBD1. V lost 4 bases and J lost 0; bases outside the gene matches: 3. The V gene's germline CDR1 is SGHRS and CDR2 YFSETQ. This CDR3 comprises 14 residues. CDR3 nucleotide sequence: TGCGCCAGCAGCCTAGGGGGCTCTAACTATGGCTACACCTTC. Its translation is CASSLGGSNYGYTF.

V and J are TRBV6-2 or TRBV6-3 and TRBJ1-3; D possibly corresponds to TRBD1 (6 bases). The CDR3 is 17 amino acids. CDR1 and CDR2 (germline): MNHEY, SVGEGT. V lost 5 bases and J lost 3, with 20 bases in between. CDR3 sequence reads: CASSRYRDIVLGNTIYF. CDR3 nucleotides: TGTGCCAGCAGTCGCTACAGGGATATAGTTCTTGGAAACACCATATATTTT.

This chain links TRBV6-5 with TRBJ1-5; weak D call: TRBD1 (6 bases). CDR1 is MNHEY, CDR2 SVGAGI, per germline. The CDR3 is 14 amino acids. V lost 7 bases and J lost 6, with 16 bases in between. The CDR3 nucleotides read TGTGCCAGCAACAGTGGGCAGGGGATTCAGCCCCAGCATTTT. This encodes CASNSGQGIQPQHF.

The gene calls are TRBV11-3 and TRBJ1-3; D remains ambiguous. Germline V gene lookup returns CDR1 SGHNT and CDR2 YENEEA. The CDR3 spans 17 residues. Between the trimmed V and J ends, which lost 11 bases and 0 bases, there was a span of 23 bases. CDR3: CAGWSSRLYPSGNTIYF. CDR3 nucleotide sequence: TGTGCCGGATGGTCTAGCAGGCTATACCCCTCTGGAAACACCATATATTTT.

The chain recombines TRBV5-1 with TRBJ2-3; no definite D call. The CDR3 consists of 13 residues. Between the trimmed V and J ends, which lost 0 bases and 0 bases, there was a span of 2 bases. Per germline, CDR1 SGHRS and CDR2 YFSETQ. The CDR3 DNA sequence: TGCGCCAGCAGCTTGGGTAGCACAGATACGCAGTATTTT. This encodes CASSLGSTDTQYF. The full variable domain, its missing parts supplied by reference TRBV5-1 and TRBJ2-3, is KAGVTQTPRYLIKTRGQQVTLSCSPISGHRSVSWYQQTPGQGLQFLFEYFSETQRNKGNFPGRFSGRQFSNSRSEMNVSTLELGDSALYLCASSLGSTDTQYFGPGTRLTVL.